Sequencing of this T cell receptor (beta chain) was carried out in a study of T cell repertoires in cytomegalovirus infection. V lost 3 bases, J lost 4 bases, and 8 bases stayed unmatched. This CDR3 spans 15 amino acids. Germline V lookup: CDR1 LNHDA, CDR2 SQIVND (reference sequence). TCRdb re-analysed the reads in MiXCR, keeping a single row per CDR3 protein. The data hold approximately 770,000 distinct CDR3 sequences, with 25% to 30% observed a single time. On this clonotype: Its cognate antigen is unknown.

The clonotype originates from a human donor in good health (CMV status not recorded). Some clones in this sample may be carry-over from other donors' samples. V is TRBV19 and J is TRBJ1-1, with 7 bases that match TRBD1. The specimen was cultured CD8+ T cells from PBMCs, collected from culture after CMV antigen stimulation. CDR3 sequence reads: CASSILQGTGTEAFF. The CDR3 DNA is TGTGCCAGTAGTATTTTACAGGGGACGGGCACTGAAGCTTTCTTT.